The entry that follows covers one TCR beta chain sequence. This record belongs to a study of cytomegalovirus exposure and HLA in healthy donors. For the study at large: Earlier sequencing of 150 million to 200 million T cells yielded roughly 120 million unique TCR beta sequences.

PCR involved 60 Vbeta and 13 Jbeta primers. Clones were read by immunoSEQ multiplex PCR, and TCRdb kept only the in-frame ones, dropping some. The data contain 150,000 to 200,000 clones, around 62% of them seen just once; the ten biggest clones take up around 2.9%. The V gene end was trimmed by 4 bases and the J gene end by 1 base; junction bases not matched to a gene: 3. Germline assignment: CDR1 SGHNT and CDR2 YYREEE (reference sequence). The CDR3 runs to 15 residues. The chain joins TRBV5-4 to TRBJ2-2; 8 nucleotides line up with TRBD1. The source of this sequence is a man in his forties in good health and CMV-seronegative. Material for sequencing was PBMCs. The CDR3 is CASSAGTGNTGELFF. The CDR3 DNA is TGTGCCAGCAGCGCAGGGACAGGGAACACCGGGGAGCTGTTTTTT. Using reference TRBV5-4 and TRBJ2-2 for the parts outside the CDR3, the full variable domain is ETGVTQSPTHLIKTRGQQVTLRCSSQSGHNTVSWYQQALGQGPQFIFQYYREEENGRGNFPPRFSGLQFPNYSSELNVNALELDDSALYLCASSAGTGNTGELFFGEGSRLTVL.